The clone carrying this T cell receptor beta chain was detected a few times. Trimming pared 0 bases from V and 2 bases from J, leaving 8 bases between. Germline CDR1 reads MNHEY; CDR2 reads SVGEGT. The CDR3 is 15 residues long. The data originate from a study of T-cell reconstitution after alpha-beta-depleted transplantation in children. Unique molecular identifiers were used in preparing the TCRbeta library. TCRdb re-called the PCR reads with MiXCR, one entry per CDR3 protein. The profile shows about 270,000 distinct CDR3 sequences, 9.9% of them singletons. The V gene is TRBV6-2 or TRBV6-3, the J gene TRBJ2-1, with no clear D. The receptor comes from a human donor who donated a stem cell graft to a child with SCID. The source was PBMCs from the stem cell graft donor, collected from the stem cell graft. CDR3 loop: CASSYSGSPYNEQFF. The DNA of the CDR3 is TGTGCCAGCAGTTACTCGGGATCCCCCTACAATGAGCAGTTCTTC.